Reported below is one TCR beta chain. No cognate antigen has been identified for it. Per-base quality was not reported, and no clone a single base away is much larger than it. V is trimmed back by 5 bases and J by 6 bases, and the junction contains 7 bases that no gene match accounts for. The germline V gene sets CDR1 to SGHTA and CDR2 to FQGNSA. The CDR3, from cysteine to phenylalanine, totals 15 residues. This entry keeps only the CDR3 DNA: 45 bases, framed from base 1. These data are taken from a study of T cell changes during pregnancy in multiple sclerosis (dated by TCRdb to the late 2010s). The study in broad terms: Changes in the T cell repertoire over the course of pregnancy were examined in this study in women with multiple sclerosis.

The library came from the immunoSEQ multiplex PCR assay. What TCRdb holds here is the immuneACCESS table cut down to in-frame rearrangements. Part of the clones is not present; checked against another copy, under half of the missing clones reflect an unresolved V gene, and the others are unexplained. Counted in this sample were tens of thousands of clones; 85% to 95% of them appeared once. The top ten constitute about 0.22% of the sample. This specimen was CD4+ T cells from peripheral blood mononuclear cells, taken before pregnancy. Here the chain combines TRBV7-2 and TRBJ2-1; 10 central nucleotides agree with TRBD2. The TCR sequence derives from a female donor with multiple sclerosis, enrolled in a pregnancy study. The CDR3 in this case is CASSLGTSVVNEQFF. At the DNA level, the sequence is TGTGCCAGCAGCCTCGGGACTAGCGTTGTCAATGAGCAGTTCTTC.